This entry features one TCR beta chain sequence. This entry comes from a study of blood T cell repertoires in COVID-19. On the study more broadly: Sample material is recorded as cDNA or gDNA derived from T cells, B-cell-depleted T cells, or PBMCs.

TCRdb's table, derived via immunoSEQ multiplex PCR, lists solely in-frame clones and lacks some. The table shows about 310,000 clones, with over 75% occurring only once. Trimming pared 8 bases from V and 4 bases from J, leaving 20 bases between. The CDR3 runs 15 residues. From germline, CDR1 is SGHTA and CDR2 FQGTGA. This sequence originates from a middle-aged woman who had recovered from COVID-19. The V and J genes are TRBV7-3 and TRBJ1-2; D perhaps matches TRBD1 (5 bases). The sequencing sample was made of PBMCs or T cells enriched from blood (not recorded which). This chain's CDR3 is CASGLGGGPLYGYTF. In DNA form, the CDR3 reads TGTGCCAGCGGCCTTGGGGGAGGCCCTCTCTATGGCTACACCTTC.